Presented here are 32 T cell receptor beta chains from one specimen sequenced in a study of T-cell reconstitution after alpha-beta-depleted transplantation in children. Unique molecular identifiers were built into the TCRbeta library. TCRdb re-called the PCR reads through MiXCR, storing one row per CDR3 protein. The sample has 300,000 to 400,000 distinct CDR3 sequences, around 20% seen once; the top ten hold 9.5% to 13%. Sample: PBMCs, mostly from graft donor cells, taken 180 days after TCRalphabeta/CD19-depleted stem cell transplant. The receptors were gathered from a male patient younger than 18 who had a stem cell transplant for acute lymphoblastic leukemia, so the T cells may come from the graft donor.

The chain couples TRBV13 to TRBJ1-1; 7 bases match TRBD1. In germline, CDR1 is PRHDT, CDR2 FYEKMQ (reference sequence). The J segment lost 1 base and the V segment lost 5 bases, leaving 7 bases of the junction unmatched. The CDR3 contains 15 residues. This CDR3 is CASSPPGTANTEAFF. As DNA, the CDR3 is TGTGCCAGCAGCCCTCCCGGGACAGCGAACACTGAAGCTTTCTTT.

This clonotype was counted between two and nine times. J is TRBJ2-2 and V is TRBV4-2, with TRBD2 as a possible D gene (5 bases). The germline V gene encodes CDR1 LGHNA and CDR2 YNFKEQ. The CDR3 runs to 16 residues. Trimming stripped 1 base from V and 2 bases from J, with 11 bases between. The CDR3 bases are TGTGCCAGCAGCCAAGCGACTATTCTCAACACCGGGGAGCTGTTTTTT. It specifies CASSQATILNTGELFF.

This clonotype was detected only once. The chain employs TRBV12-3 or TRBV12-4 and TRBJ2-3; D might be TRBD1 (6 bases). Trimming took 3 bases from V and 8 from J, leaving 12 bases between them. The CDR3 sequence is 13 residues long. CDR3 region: CASSFWTDFTQYF. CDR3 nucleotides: TGTGCCAGCAGTTTCTGGACAGATTTTACGCAGTATTTT.

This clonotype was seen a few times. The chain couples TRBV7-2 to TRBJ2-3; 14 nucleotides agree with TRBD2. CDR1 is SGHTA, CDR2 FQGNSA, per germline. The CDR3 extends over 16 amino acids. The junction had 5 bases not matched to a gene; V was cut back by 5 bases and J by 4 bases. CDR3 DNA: TGTGCCAGCAGCGTCCGACTAGCGGGAGGGCCAGATACGCAGTATTTT. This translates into CASSVRLAGGPDTQYF.

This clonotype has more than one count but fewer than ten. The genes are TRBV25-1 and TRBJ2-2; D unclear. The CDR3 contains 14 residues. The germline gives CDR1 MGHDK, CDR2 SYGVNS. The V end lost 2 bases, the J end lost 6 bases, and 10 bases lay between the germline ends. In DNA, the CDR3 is TGTGCCAGCAGTGAACGAACTAATTCCGGGGAGCTGTTTTTT. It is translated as CASSERTNSGELFF.

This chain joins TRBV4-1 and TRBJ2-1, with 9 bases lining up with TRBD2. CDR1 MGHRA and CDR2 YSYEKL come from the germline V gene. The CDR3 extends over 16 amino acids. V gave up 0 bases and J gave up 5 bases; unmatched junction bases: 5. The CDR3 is CASSQDLAGPHNEQFF. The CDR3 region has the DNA TGCGCCAGCAGCCAAGATCTAGCGGGACCTCACAATGAGCAGTTCTTC.

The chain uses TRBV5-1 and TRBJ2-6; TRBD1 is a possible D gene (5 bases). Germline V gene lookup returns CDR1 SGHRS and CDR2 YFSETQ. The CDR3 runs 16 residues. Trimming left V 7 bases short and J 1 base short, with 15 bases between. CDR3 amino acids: CASGKTVLSGANVLTF. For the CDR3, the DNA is TGCGCCAGCGGGAAGACAGTCTTATCTGGGGCCAACGTCCTGACTTTC. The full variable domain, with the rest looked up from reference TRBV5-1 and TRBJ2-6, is KAGVTQTPRYLIKTRGQQVTLSCSPISGHRSVSWYQQTPGQGLQFLFEYFSETQRNKGNFPGRFSGRQFSNSRSEMNVSTLELGDSALYLCASGKTVLSGANVLTFGAGSRLTVL.

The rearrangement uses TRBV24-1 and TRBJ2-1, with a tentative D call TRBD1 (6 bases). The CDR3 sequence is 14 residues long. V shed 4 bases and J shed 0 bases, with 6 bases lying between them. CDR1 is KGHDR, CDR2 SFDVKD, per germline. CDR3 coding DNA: TGTGCCACCAGTGAGACAGGCTCCTACAATGAGCAGTTCTTC. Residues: CATSETGSYNEQFF.

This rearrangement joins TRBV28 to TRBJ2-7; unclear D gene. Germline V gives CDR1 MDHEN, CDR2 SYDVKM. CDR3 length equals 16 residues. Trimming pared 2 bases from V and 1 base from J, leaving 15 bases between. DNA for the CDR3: TGTGCCAGCAGTTTAGGCCCCGCCTCCTTATCCTACGAGCAGTACTTC. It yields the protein CASSLGPASLSYEQYF.

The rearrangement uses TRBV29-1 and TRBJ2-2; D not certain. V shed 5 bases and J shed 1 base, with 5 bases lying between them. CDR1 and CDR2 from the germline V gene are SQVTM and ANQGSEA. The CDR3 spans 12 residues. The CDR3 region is CSVLRNTGELFF. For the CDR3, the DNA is TGCAGCGTTCTGAGGAACACCGGGGAGCTGTTTTTT.

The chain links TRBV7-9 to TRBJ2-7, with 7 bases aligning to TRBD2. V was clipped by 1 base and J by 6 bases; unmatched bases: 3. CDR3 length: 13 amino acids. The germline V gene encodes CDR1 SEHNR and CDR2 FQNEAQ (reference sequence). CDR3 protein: CASSLGGGGEQYF. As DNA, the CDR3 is TGTGCCAGCAGCTTAGGTGGGGGGGGCGAGCAGTACTTC.

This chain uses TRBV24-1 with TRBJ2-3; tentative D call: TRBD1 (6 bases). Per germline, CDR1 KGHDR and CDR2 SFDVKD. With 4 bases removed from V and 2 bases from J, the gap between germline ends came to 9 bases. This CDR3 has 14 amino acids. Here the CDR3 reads CATSDPGVTDTQYF. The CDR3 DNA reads TGTGCCACCAGTGACCCAGGGGTCACAGATACGCAGTATTTT.

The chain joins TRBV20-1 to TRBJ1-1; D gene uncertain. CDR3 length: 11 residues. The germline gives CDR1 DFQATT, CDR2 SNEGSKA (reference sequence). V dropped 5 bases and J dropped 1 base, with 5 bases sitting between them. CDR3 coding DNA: TGCAGTGCTCCAGAGAACACTGAAGCTTTCTTT. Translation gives CSAPENTEAFF.

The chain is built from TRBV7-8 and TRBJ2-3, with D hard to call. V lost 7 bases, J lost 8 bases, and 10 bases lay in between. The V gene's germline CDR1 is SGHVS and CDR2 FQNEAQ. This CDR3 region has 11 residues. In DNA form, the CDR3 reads TGTGCCAGCATCCTGAAAACTACGCAGTATTTT. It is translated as CASILKTTQYF.

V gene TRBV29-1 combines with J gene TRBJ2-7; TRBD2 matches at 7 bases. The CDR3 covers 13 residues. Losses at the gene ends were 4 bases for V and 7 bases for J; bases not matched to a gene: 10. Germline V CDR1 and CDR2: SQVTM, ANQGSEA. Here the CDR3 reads CSVAGSGGWEQYF. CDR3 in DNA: TGCAGCGTTGCCGGTTCGGGGGGTTGGGAGCAGTACTTC.

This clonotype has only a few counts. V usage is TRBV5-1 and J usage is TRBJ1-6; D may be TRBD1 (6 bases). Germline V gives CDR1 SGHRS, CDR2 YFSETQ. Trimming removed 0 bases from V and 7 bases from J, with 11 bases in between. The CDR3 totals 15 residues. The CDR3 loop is CASSLGTAPNSPLHF. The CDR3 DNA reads TGCGCCAGCAGCTTGGGGACAGCCCCAAATTCACCCCTCCACTTT. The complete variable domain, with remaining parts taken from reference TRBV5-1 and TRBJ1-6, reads KAGVTQTPRYLIKTRGQQVTLSCSPISGHRSVSWYQQTPGQGLQFLFEYFSETQRNKGNFPGRFSGRQFSNSRSEMNVSTLELGDSALYLCASSLGTAPNSPLHFGNGTRLTVT.

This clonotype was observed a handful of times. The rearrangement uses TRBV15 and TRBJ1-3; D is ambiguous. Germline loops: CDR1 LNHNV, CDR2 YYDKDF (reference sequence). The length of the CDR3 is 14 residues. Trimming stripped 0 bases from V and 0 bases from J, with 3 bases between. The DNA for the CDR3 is TGTGCCACCAGCAGAGATCTCTCTGGAAACACCATATATTTT. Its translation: CATSRDLSGNTIYF.

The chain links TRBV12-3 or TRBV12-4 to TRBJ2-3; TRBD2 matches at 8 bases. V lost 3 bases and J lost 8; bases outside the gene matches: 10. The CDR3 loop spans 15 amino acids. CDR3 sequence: CASSFRTSGSTTQYF. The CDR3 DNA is TGTGCCAGCAGTTTTCGGACCAGCGGGAGTACTACGCAGTATTTT.

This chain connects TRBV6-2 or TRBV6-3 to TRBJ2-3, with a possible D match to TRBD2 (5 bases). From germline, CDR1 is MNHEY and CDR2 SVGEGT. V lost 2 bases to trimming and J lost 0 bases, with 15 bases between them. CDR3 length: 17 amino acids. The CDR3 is CASSYDPLATSTDTQYF. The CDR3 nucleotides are TGTGCCAGCAGTTACGACCCGCTAGCCACCAGCACAGATACGCAGTATTTT.

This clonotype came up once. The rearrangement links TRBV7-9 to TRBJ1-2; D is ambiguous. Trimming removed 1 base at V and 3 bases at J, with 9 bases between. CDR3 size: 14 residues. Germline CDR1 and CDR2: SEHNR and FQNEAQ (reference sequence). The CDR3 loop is CASSLGIGYYGYTF. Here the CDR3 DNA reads TGTGCCAGCAGCTTAGGGATAGGCTACTATGGCTACACCTTC.

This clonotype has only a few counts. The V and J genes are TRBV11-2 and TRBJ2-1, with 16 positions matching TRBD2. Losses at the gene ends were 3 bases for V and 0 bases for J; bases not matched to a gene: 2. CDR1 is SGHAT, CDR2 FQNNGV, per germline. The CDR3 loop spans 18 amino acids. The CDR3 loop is CASSFGTSGRVSYNEQFF. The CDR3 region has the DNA TGTGCCAGCAGCTTCGGGACTAGCGGGAGGGTCTCCTACAATGAGCAGTTCTTC.

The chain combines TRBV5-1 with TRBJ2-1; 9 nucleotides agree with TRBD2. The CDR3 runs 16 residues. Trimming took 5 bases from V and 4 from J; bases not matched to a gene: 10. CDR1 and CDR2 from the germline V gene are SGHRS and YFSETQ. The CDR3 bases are TGCGCCAGCAGGTCGGCGGGAGGGCTTCAATACAATGAGCAGTTCTTC. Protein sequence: CASRSAGGLQYNEQFF.

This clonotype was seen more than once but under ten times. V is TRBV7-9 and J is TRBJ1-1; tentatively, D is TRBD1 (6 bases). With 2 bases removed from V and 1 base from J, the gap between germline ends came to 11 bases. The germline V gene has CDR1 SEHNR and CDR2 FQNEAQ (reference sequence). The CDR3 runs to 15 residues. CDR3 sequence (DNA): TGTGCCAGCAGCTTACCCGGGACACCGAACACTGAAGCTTTCTTT. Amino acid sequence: CASSLPGTPNTEAFF.

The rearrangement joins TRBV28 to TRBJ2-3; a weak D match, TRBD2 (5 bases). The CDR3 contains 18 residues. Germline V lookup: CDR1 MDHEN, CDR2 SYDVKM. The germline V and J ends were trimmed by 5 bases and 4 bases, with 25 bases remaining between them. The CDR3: CASSTKLNRGLEPDTQYF. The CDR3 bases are TGTGCCAGCAGTACCAAGTTGAATCGAGGGTTAGAACCAGATACGCAGTATTTT.

DNA of the CDR3: TGCAGTGCCCTCATAAAGAACTATGGCTACACCTTC. Protein sequence: CSALIKNYGYTF. The V gene is TRBV20-1, the J gene TRBJ1-2; D not certain. V gave up 6 bases and J gave up 2 bases, with 10 bases separating them. The CDR3 extends over 12 amino acids. The germline CDR1 and CDR2 sequences are DFQATT and SNEGSKA (reference sequence).

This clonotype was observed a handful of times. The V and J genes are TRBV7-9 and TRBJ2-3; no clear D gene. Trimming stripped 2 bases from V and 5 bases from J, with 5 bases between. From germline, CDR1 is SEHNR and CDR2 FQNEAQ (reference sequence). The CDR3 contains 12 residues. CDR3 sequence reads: CASSLRKDTQYF. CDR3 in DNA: TGTGCCAGCAGCTTAAGGAAAGATACGCAGTATTTT.

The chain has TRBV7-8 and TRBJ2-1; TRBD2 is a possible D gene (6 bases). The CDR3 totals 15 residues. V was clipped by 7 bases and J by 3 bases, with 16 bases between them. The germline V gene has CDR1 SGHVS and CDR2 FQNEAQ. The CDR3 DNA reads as TGTGCCAGCACCCCCCGGGAGAGCTACTACAATGAGCAGTTCTTC. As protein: CASTPRESYYNEQFF.

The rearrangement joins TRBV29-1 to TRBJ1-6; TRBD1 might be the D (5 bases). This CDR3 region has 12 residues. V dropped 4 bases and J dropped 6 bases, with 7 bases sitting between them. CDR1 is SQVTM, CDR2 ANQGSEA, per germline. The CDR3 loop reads CSVGDFNSPLHF. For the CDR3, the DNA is TGCAGCGTTGGGGACTTTAATTCACCCCTCCACTTT.

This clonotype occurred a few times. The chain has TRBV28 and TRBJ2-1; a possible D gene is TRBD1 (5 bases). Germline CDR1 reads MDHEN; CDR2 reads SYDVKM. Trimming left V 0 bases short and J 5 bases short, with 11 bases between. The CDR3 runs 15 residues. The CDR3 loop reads CASSLWAGNHNEQFF. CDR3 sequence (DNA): TGTGCCAGCAGTTTATGGGCAGGGAACCACAATGAGCAGTTCTTC.

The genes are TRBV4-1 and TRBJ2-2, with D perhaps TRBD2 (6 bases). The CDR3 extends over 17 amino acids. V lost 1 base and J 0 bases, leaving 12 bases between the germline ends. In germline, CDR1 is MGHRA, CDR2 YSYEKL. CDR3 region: CASSQGLGGPNTGELFF. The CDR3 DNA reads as TGCGCCAGCAGCCAAGGACTGGGGGGTCCGAACACCGGGGAGCTGTTTTTT.

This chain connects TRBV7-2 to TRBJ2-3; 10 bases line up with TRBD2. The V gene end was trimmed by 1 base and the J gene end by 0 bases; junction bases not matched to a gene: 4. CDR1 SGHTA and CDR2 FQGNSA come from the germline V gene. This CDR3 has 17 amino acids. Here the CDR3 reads CASSLVSTSGSTDTQYF. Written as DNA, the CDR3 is TGTGCCAGCAGCTTAGTATCGACTAGCGGGAGCACAGATACGCAGTATTTT.

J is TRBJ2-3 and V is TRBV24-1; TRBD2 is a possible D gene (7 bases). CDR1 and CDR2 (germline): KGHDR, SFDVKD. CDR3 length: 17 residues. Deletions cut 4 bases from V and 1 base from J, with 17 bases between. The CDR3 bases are TGTGCCACCAGTGAAGGGGGACTACTGGAAGGCACAGATACGCAGTATTTT. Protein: CATSEGGLLEGTDTQYF.